The 25 T cell receptor beta chains below were found in one sample sequenced in a study of high-grade serous ovarian cancer treatment subgroups. Tumor samples were taken before definitive surgery or chemotherapy. The assay was immunoSEQ multiplex PCR, and TCRdb's table has in-frame clones only and misses some. This sample carries 2,000 to 2,500 clones, under 85% of them seen once, and the ten largest clones take 9.1%. Sequencing was performed on tumor tissue. These receptors were obtained from a human donor with high-grade serous ovarian cancer.

The chain employs TRBV27 and TRBJ2-7; tentatively, D is TRBD1 (5 bases). CDR1 and CDR2 (germline): MNHEY, SMNVEV (reference sequence). The CDR3 is made up of 13 amino acids. V lost 7 bases and J 1 base, leaving 11 bases between the germline ends. In DNA form, the CDR3 reads TGTGCCAGCATGGGTGGGGCTTCCTACGAGCAGTACTTC. Translation gives CASMGGASYEQYF.

This chain links TRBV10-3 with TRBJ2-7; D ambiguous. The germline gives CDR1 ENHRY, CDR2 SYGVKD. This CDR3 comprises 13 residues. Trimming stripped 8 bases from V and 0 bases from J, with 11 bases between. The CDR3 spells CAIQKASSYEQYF. DNA of the CDR3: TGTGCCATCCAGAAGGCTAGCTCCTACGAGCAGTACTTC.

This sequence joins TRBV5-8 and TRBJ1-2; 8 bases line up with TRBD1. CDR1 and CDR2 (germline): SGHTS, YDEGEE. V trimming: 4 bases; J trimming: 3 bases; junction bases outside the gene matches: 5. This CDR3 spans 14 amino acids. The CDR3 loop reads CASSTRTGYYGYTF. The CDR3 DNA follows: TGTGCCAGCAGCACCCGGACAGGGTACTATGGCTACACCTTC.

Note on this clone: Here the CDR3 omits its conserved ending phenylalanine or tryptophan, so a read error is the likely source. It is unclear where the CDR3 begins or ends on the DNA, so no DNA is shown, and the CDR3 is as TCRdb lists it. The CDR3 reads CASSLYTPYDKV. V usage is TRBV6-9 and J usage is TRBJ2-6; whether TRBD1, the table's D call, matches the DNA was not checked. Germline CDR1 reads MNHGY; CDR2 reads SVAAGI. The CDR3 length is 12 residues, termini included.

The V gene is TRBV19, the J gene TRBJ2-1, with 7 bases aligning to TRBD2. Unmatched junction bases numbered 7, after V lost 6 bases and J lost 2 bases. This CDR3 is 15 amino acids long. The V gene's germline CDR1 is LNHDA and CDR2 SQIVND (reference sequence). The CDR3 DNA follows: TGTGCCAGTAGCTGGGGGGAGGGAACCTACAATGAGCAGTTCTTC. Its translation: CASSWGEGTYNEQFF.

CDR3 nucleotide sequence: TGTGCCAGCACCCGACCCTCCGGTCCCACAGATACGCAGTATTTT. Translation gives CASTRPSGPTDTQYF. The chain couples TRBV9 to TRBJ2-3; the D is unclear. The germline V and J ends were trimmed by 6 bases and 2 bases, with 16 bases remaining between them. The CDR3 is 15 residues long. Germline values: CDR1 SGDLS, CDR2 YYNGEE. Based on the CDR3 plus reference TRBV9 and TRBJ2-3, the full variable domain is DSGVTQTPKHLITATGQRVTLRCSPRSGDLSVYWYQQSLDQGLQFLIQYYNGEERAKGNILERFSAQQFPDLHSELNLSSLELGDSALYFCASTRPSGPTDTQYFGPGTRLTVL.

The chain carries TRBV7-9 and TRBJ1-1, with TRBD1 as a possible D gene (6 bases). The CDR3 covers 14 residues. Germline assignment: CDR1 SEHNR and CDR2 FQNEAQ (reference sequence). V was pared by 8 bases and J by 7 bases, with 20 bases between. CDR3 residues: CASGGEGVFGEAFF. CDR3 coding DNA: TGTGCCAGCGGGGGCGAAGGCGTATTTGGTGAAGCTTTCTTT.

This chain uses TRBV9 with TRBJ1-1; the D is unclear. The CDR3 is made up of 17 amino acids. The V end lost 2 bases, the J end lost 1 base, and 18 bases lay between the germline ends. Germline V CDR1 and CDR2: SGDLS, YYNGEE. CDR3: CASSVPWSPRWNTEAFF. Here the CDR3 DNA reads TGTGCCAGCAGCGTTCCCTGGAGCCCCCGATGGAACACTGAAGCTTTCTTT.

CDR3 in amino acids: CASSRDRGGAFF. The CDR3 DNA reads as TGTGCCAGTAGTAGGGACAGGGGTGGGGCTTTCTTT. The chain uses TRBV19 and TRBJ1-1; 10 bases fit TRBD1. The V segment lost 4 bases and the J segment 11 bases; nucleotides outside the gene matches: 4. The CDR3 totals 12 residues. CDR1 LNHDA and CDR2 SQIVND come from the germline V gene (reference sequence).

The chain couples TRBV5-5 to TRBJ1-4; the D gene is possibly TRBD1 (6 bases). Per the germline V gene, CDR1 is SGHKS and CDR2 is YYEKEE (reference sequence). V shed 3 bases and J shed 8 bases, with 17 bases lying between them. The CDR3 is 15 amino acids. CDR3 residues: CASSSETGFGEKLFF. The CDR3 DNA reads as TGTGCCAGCAGCTCGGAAACAGGGTTTGGGGAAAAACTGTTTTTT.

The V call is TRBV21-1, the J call TRBJ2-5; the DNA was not compared with TRBD1, the D call given in the table. TRBV21-1 is listed as a pseudogene. The CDR3 loop spans 18 amino acids. The CDR3 coding sequence is TGTGCCAGCAGCAATATGTTTCCCGGACAGGGGCCGAGGGAGACCCAGTACTTC. This encodes CASSNMFPGQGPRETQYF.

The rearrangement uses TRBV7-9 and TRBJ1-2; 10 bases map to TRBD1. The V gene end was trimmed by 5 bases and the J gene end by 4 bases; junction bases not matched to a gene: 7. There are 15 residues in the CDR3. Germline CDR1 is SEHNR and CDR2 is FQNEAQ (reference sequence). CDR3 protein: CASSQRRQGAYGYTF. The DNA for the CDR3 is TGTGCCAGCAGCCAACGTAGACAGGGGGCCTATGGCTACACCTTC.

The V gene is TRBV6-6, the J gene TRBJ2-1; 11 bases line up with TRBD2. V shed 6 bases, J shed 12 bases, and the junction held 13 bases outside the gene matches. The germline gives CDR1 MNHNY, CDR2 SVGAGI (reference sequence). The CDR3 loop spans 15 amino acids. CDR3: CASSHSGGAFVWQFF. In DNA, the CDR3 is TGTGCCAGCAGCCATAGCGGGGGGGCGTTCGTATGGCAGTTCTTC.

As concerns this clone: Sequence at one end of the junction differs from germline and may be a read error. The chain carries TRBV7-7 and TRBJ2-2; possibly TRBD2 for D (5 bases). This CDR3 is built from 15 residues. From germline, CDR1 is SSHAT and CDR2 FNYEAQ (reference sequence). CDR3 in amino acids: CASSLVGRGTGELFF. CDR3 DNA: TGTGCTAGCAGCTTAGTAGGGAGAGGGACCGGGGAGCTGTTTTTT.

The chain couples TRBV5-1 to TRBJ1-4; TRBD1 agrees at 11 bases. Per the germline V gene, CDR1 is SGHRS and CDR2 is YFSETQ. After removal of 3 bases from V and 7 bases from J, the junction contained 2 bases not matched to a gene. The CDR3 sequence is 14 residues long. CDR3 sequence: CASSYGQGAEKLFF. CDR3 sequence (DNA): TGCGCCAGCAGCTACGGACAGGGGGCTGAAAAACTGTTTTTT.

The V call is TRBV4-2, the J call TRBJ2-3, with 8 bases lining up with TRBD2. The V gene end was trimmed by 3 bases and the J gene end by 3 bases; junction bases not matched to a gene: 14. In germline, CDR1 is LGHNA, CDR2 YNFKEQ. CDR3 length: 18 amino acids. This CDR3 is CASSQGPGLEGITDTQYF. DNA of the CDR3: TGTGCCAGCAGCCAGGGACCGGGACTAGAAGGGATAACAGATACGCAGTATTTT.

This sequence joins TRBV19 and TRBJ2-2; possible D gene TRBD1, 5 bases. CDR1 is LNHDA, CDR2 SQIVND, per germline (reference sequence). Trimming took off 4 bases at V and 8 bases at J, with 11 bases between the two ends. This CDR3 contains 13 residues. CDR3: CASSKTGWGELFF. DNA of the CDR3: TGTGCCAGTAGTAAAACAGGATGGGGGGAGCTGTTTTTT.

J is TRBJ2-1 and V is TRBV19; 11 bases map to TRBD2. V lost 8 bases, J lost 6 bases, and 6 bases stayed unmatched. CDR3 length equals 14 residues. Germline CDR1 and CDR2: LNHDA and SQIVND (reference sequence). As DNA, the CDR3 is TGTGCCAGTGAGACTAGCGGGGCCGGCAATGAGCAGTTCTTC. It codes for CASETSGAGNEQFF.

This clone was counted a few times. At one end, the junction sequence differs from germline, possibly due to a read error. The chain combines TRBV9 with TRBJ2-7, with 8 bases fitting TRBD2. The CDR3 spans 12 residues. Germline V gene lookup returns CDR1 SGDLS and CDR2 YYNGEE. CDR3 in DNA: TGTGCCAGCAGCGCCGACTCCGGGACTAGGCACTTC. It specifies CASSADSGTRHF.

J is TRBJ1-4 and V is TRBV9, with D perhaps TRBD1 (5 bases). CDR1 is SGDLS and CDR2 is YYNGEE in the germline V gene. This CDR3 region has 15 residues. Deletions cut 4 bases from V and 6 bases from J, with 16 bases between. The CDR3 region is CASSRRQSADEKLFF. The CDR3 DNA is TGTGCCAGCAGCAGACGACAGTCGGCAGATGAAAAACTGTTTTTT.

The chain carries TRBV19 and TRBJ1-2; D is unclear. Germline CDR1 is LNHDA and CDR2 is SQIVND (reference sequence). This CDR3 has 13 residues. V lost 6 bases to trimming and J lost 4 bases, with 12 bases between them. As DNA, the CDR3 is TGTGCCAGTAGAGGGTTGGTCCGCTATGGCTACACCTTC. Translating gives CASRGLVRYGYTF.

The chain couples TRBV29-1 to TRBJ1-4, with 8 bases that match TRBD1. V lost 5 bases and J lost 10; bases outside the gene matches: 15. Germline CDR1 SQVTM, CDR2 ANQGSEA. CDR3 size: 15 residues. The chain's CDR3 is CSVQKGAGGRGKLFF. CDR3 coding DNA: TGCAGCGTTCAAAAGGGGGCAGGGGGCCGTGGAAAACTGTTTTTT. Full variable domain (remainder filled in from reference TRBV29-1 and TRBJ1-4): SAVISQKPSRDICQRGTSLTIQCQVDSQVTMMFWYRQQPGQSLTLIATANQGSEATYESGFVIDKFPISRPNLTFSTLTVSNMSPEDSSIYLCSVQKGAGGRGKLFFGSGTQLSVL.

CDR3 in DNA: TGTGCCAGCAGCTTAGCCGGGGGCGATCAGCCCCAGCATTTT. Translation gives CASSLAGGDQPQHF. The chain recombines TRBV11-1 with TRBJ1-5; TRBD1 might be the D (6 bases). V was shortened by 0 bases and J by 5 bases, with 8 bases between the two germline ends. Per the germline V gene, CDR1 is SGHAT and CDR2 is FQDESV (reference sequence). The CDR3 extends over 14 amino acids.

To note about this clone: Other DNA sequences of this sample code for an identical CDR3. The V and J genes are TRBV7-2 and TRBJ2-5, with D possibly TRBD2 on 5 matching bases. Germline CDR1 reads SGHTA; CDR2 reads FQGNSA. The CDR3 totals 13 residues. V was pared by 0 bases and J by 5 bases, with 7 bases between. The CDR3 loop reads CASSLAGGETQYF. CDR3 nucleotide sequence: TGTGCCAGCAGCTTAGCTGGCGGGGAGACCCAGTACTTC.

The chain is built from TRBV30 and TRBJ2-7; D is undetermined. Germline lookup yields CDR1 GTSNPN and CDR2 SVGIG (reference sequence). This CDR3 has 10 residues. Trimming left V 1 base short and J 6 bases short, with 4 bases between. The CDR3 DNA is TGTGCCTGGAGTGACAGCGAGCAGTACTTC. Its protein product is CAWSDSEQYF.